This TCR beta chain was sequenced during a study of T cell responses to AZD1222 COVID-19 vaccine. Study as a whole: Second-dose groups at about 4 or about 12 weeks were pooled.

In the case of this clone: Its target is unknown.

V gave up 4 bases and J gave up 3 bases, with 13 bases separating them. This CDR3 comprises 15 residues. Germline V gene lookup returns CDR1 MNHEY and CDR2 SVGAGI. Findings and caveats of the study: Researchers report vaccine-associated CD4 TCRs spanning spike, with dominance at 160-218 and 743-854. After the peak T cell response, and only then, were repertoires sampled.

Produced via immunoSEQ multiplex PCR; TCRdb's table is partial and in-frame only. The repertoire includes approximately 90,000 clones, more than 90% of them detected once, and around 3% sits in the top ten. The specimen was peripheral blood, collected on day 0 of AZD1222 vaccination. The TCR originated in an adult in good health. The chain has TRBV6-5 and TRBJ1-3, with D possibly TRBD1 on 6 matching bases. The CDR3 DNA sequence: TGTGCCAGCAGTTCCCGAGGGGGACGTGGAAACACCATATATTTT. It translates to CASSSRGGRGNTIYF.